One and the same sample provided the 26 T cell receptor beta chains below, sequenced in a study of T cells in lung cancer brain metastases. Sequenced by immunoSEQ multiplex PCR; TCRdb stores in-frame clones only, minus some. Of some 4,700 clones listed, about 88% are singletons. Sequences were obtained from tumor tissue from the primary lung tumor. The receptors originated from a woman aged 45 to 65 with non-small cell lung cancer.

The chain recombines TRBV7-6 with TRBJ2-3, with TRBD2 matching over 10 bases. V lost 1 base and J lost 5; bases outside the gene matches: 3. CDR1 and CDR2 (germline): SGHVS, FNYEAQ. There are 15 residues in the CDR3. CDR3: CASSLVPSGRDTQYF. The CDR3 DNA reads TGTGCCAGCAGCTTAGTTCCTAGCGGGAGAGATACGCAGTATTTT.

The J gene is TRBJ1-5, the V gene TRBV18, with TRBD1 matching 7 bases. V shed 2 bases, J shed 4 bases, and the junction held 8 bases outside the gene matches. The CDR3 loop spans 16 amino acids. In germline, CDR1 is KGHSH, CDR2 LQKENI. The CDR3 DNA reads TGTGCCAGCTCACCAAGCGGGACAGCGATTAATCAGCCCCAGCATTTT. It yields the protein CASSPSGTAINQPQHF.

The chain recombines TRBV6-6 with TRBJ1-5, with D possibly TRBD1 on 5 matching bases. The V end was cut by 6 bases, the J end by 7 bases, with 16 bases between. The V gene's germline CDR1 is MNHNY and CDR2 SVGAGI (reference sequence). The CDR3 length is 14 residues. CDR3 amino acids: CASRHQGLGQPQHF. In DNA form, the CDR3 reads TGTGCCAGCAGACACCAGGGTCTGGGACAGCCCCAGCATTTT.

This clone was found a few times. This rearrangement joins TRBV9 to TRBJ2-1, with D maybe TRBD2 (6 bases). From germline, CDR1 is SGDLS and CDR2 YYNGEE. Trimming pared 0 bases from V and 6 bases from J, leaving 10 bases between. The CDR3 loop spans 14 amino acids. In DNA form, the CDR3 reads TGTGCCAGCAGCGTAGGCGGAGGGACCAATGAGCAGTTCTTC. Translated: CASSVGGGTNEQFF.

This chain uses TRBV29-1 with TRBJ2-1; D is possibly TRBD2 (6 bases). The length of the CDR3 is 13 residues. Germline-derived CDR1 and CDR2 are SQVTM and ANQGSEA. Between the trimmed V and J ends, which lost 3 bases and 3 bases, there was a span of 9 bases. This CDR3 is CSVEIADYNEQFF. The CDR3 DNA sequence: TGCAGCGTTGAGATAGCGGACTACAATGAGCAGTTCTTC.

Of note for this clone: At one end, the junction sequence differs from germline, possibly due to a read error. V and J are TRBV27 and TRBJ1-5; D may be TRBD1 (6 bases). CDR1 and CDR2 from the germline V gene are MNHEY and SMNVEV (reference sequence). The CDR3 has 14 amino acids. CDR3 nucleotide sequence: TGTGCCAGTAGTTTATGGGGGCCTAATCAGCCCCAGCATTTT. It is translated as CASSLWGPNQPQHF.

This chain uses TRBV30 with TRBJ2-2; D assignment may be TRBD1 or TRBD2 (5 bases each). V shed 4 bases and J shed 7 bases, with 16 bases lying between them. The CDR3 is 14 residues long. Germline V gene data show CDR1 as GTSNPN and CDR2 as SVGIG (reference sequence). CDR3: CAWKTGTVIGELFF. CDR3 DNA: TGTGCCTGGAAAACCGGGACCGTCATCGGGGAGCTGTTTTTT.

The gene calls are TRBV27 and TRBJ2-6; D gene ambiguous. The germline gives CDR1 MNHEY, CDR2 SMNVEV (reference sequence). The CDR3 is made up of 14 amino acids. Between the trimmed V and J ends, which lost 5 bases and 0 bases, there was a span of 5 bases. For the CDR3, the DNA is TGTGCCAGCAGTCGTGACTCTGGGGCCAACGTCCTGACTTTC. It codes for CASSRDSGANVLTF. Combining the CDR3 with reference TRBV27 and TRBJ2-6 gives the whole variable domain EAQVTQNPRYLITVTGKKLTVTCSQNMNHEYMSWYRQDPGLGLRQIYYSMNVEVTDKGDVPEGYKVSRKEKRNFPLILESPSPNQTSLYFCASSRDSGANVLTFGAGSRLTVL.

CDR3 loop: CAYLGFTDTQYF. The CDR3 DNA sequence: TGTGCCTACCTGGGTTTCACAGATACGCAGTATTTT. J is TRBJ2-3 and V is TRBV30; D gene ambiguous. This CDR3 is 12 amino acids long. V lost 7 bases and J lost 2, with 10 bases in between. CDR1 is GTSNPN, CDR2 SVGIG, per germline (reference sequence).

This sequence joins TRBV5-8 and TRBJ1-2, with D unclear. CDR3 length: 15 amino acids. CDR1 and CDR2 from the germline V gene are SGHTS and YDEGEE. Trimming left V 7 bases short and J 4 bases short, with 20 bases between. The CDR3, as DNA: TGTGCCAGCCTCGCCGGTCCACGAAAGACCTATGGCTACACCTTC. Protein product: CASLAGPRKTYGYTF.

The chain couples TRBV27 to TRBJ2-7, with D possibly being TRBD2 (6 bases). The CDR3 covers 17 residues. V dropped 6 bases and J dropped 6 bases, with 27 bases sitting between them. Germline V lookup: CDR1 MNHEY, CDR2 SMNVEV (reference sequence). The CDR3 region is CASSLAIIGGKLLEQYF. CDR3 coding DNA: TGTGCCAGCAGCCTGGCCATTATAGGAGGGAAACTACTCGAGCAGTACTTC.

V usage is TRBV5-4 and J usage is TRBJ2-7; D not certain. V was pared by 1 base and J by 2 bases, with 10 bases between. This CDR3 has 14 residues. CDR1 is SGHNT and CDR2 is YYREEE in the germline V gene (reference sequence). The CDR3 DNA follows: TGTGCCAGCAGCTTGAGCGCCGAAACCTACGAGCAGTACTTC. Residues: CASSLSAETYEQYF.

This chain links TRBV21-1 with TRBJ2-6. TRBV21-1 is recorded as a pseudogene. The CDR3 is made up of 15 amino acids. The CDR3, as DNA: TGTGCCAGCCCGGACGGAGCTGGTAGGGCCAACGTCCTGACTTTC. The encoded protein is CASPDGAGRANVLTF.

This rearrangement joins TRBV5-4 to TRBJ1-1; D is uncertain. The V end lost 0 bases, the J end lost 0 bases, and 15 bases lay between the germline ends. CDR3 length equals 17 residues. From germline, CDR1 is SGHNT and CDR2 YYREEE (reference sequence). CDR3 amino acids: CASSLGGGGTVNTEAFF. Here the CDR3 DNA reads TGTGCCAGCAGCTTGGGAGGTGGAGGCACAGTGAACACTGAAGCTTTCTTT.

The J gene is TRBJ2-5, the V gene TRBV28; D uncertain. Germline V gene lookup returns CDR1 MDHEN and CDR2 SYDVKM. Trimming took off 2 bases at V and 2 bases at J, with 18 bases between the two ends. The CDR3 runs 17 residues. The DNA of the CDR3 is TGTGCCAGCAGTTTAAGGTGGCGGCTGTCTGTTCAAGAGACCCAGTACTTC. It codes for CASSLRWRLSVQETQYF. The full variable domain, in which reference TRBV28 and TRBJ2-5 provide the parts outside the CDR3, is DVKVTQSSRYLVKRTGEKVFLECVQDMDHENMFWYRQDPGLGLRLIYFSYDVKMKEKGDIPEGYSVSREKKERFSLILESASTNQTSMYLCASSLRWRLSVQETQYFGPGTRLLVL.

This sequence joins TRBV7-9 and TRBJ1-1; D remains unclear. The CDR3 length is 15 residues. Germline CDR1 is SEHNR and CDR2 is FQNEAQ (reference sequence). V lost 1 base and J 1 base, leaving 10 bases between the germline ends. CDR3 sequence: CASSLVFETNTEAFF. As DNA, the CDR3 is TGTGCCAGCAGCTTAGTCTTTGAGACGAACACTGAAGCTTTCTTT.

The rearrangement joins TRBV18 to TRBJ2-3, with D tentatively TRBD2 (6 bases). The ends were cut back, 1 base at V and 6 bases at J, with 14 bases in the middle. Germline V gene lookup returns CDR1 KGHSH and CDR2 LQKENI. This CDR3 region has 15 residues. The CDR3 region is CASSPRSGPEDTQYF. The CDR3, as DNA: TGTGCCAGCTCACCACGGAGCGGGCCGGAGGATACGCAGTATTTT.

The chain recombines TRBV11-2 with TRBJ2-2, with D possibly being TRBD1 or TRBD2 (5 bases each). Germline CDR1 reads SGHAT; CDR2 reads FQNNGV. Trimming took off 5 bases at V and 6 bases at J, with 16 bases between the two ends. CDR3 size: 15 residues. The CDR3 region is CASSGSVGVAGELFF. CDR3 in DNA: TGTGCCAGCAGCGGGAGCGTGGGGGTCGCCGGGGAGCTGTTTTTT.

A single count supports this clone. The chain uses TRBV9 and TRBJ1-1, with D possibly being TRBD1 (5 bases). The CDR3 covers 16 residues. Trimming pared 0 bases from V and 2 bases from J, leaving 14 bases between. Germline values: CDR1 SGDLS, CDR2 YYNGEE. DNA of the CDR3: TGTGCCAGCAGCGTAGAGGGACGTCTTCTTAACACTGAAGCTTTCTTT. Encoded protein: CASSVEGRLLNTEAFF.

This chain joins TRBV29-1 and TRBJ2-1; TRBD2 matches at 8 bases. The CDR3 is 13 amino acids. Looked up from germline, CDR1 is SQVTM and CDR2 is ANQGSEA. After removal of 4 bases from V and 3 bases from J, the junction contained 2 bases not matched to a gene. The CDR3 loop is CSVAAGGYNEQFF. The CDR3 nucleotides read TGCAGCGTTGCTGCGGGAGGCTACAATGAGCAGTTCTTC.

V and J are TRBV6-5 and TRBJ1-5; D is uncertain. Trimming pared 0 bases from V and 4 bases from J, leaving 4 bases between. Germline CDR1 reads MNHEY; CDR2 reads SVGAGI. This CDR3 is 13 amino acids long. The CDR3 sequence: CASSYSNNQPQHF. CDR3 sequence (DNA): TGTGCCAGCAGTTACTCTAATAATCAGCCCCAGCATTTT.

CDR3 nucleotide sequence: TGTGCCAGCAGCTTAGATGGTAGCGGGCGGGATGGCCCCGAGCAGTACTTC. It encodes CASSLDGSGRDGPEQYF. The chain joins TRBV11-2 to TRBJ2-7; 7 nucleotides agree with TRBD2. V dropped 0 bases and J dropped 6; count of bases not matched to a gene: 14. CDR1 SGHAT and CDR2 FQNNGV come from the germline V gene. This CDR3 is built from 17 residues.

This clone has just one count. The chain couples TRBV5-4 to TRBJ1-1; TRBD1 is a possible D gene (6 bases). CDR1 and CDR2 from the germline V gene are SGHNT and YYREEE (reference sequence). This CDR3 has 14 residues. V was shortened by 4 bases and J by 6 bases, with 16 bases between the two germline ends. This chain's CDR3 is CASSRVRGRAEAFF. The CDR3 DNA reads as TGTGCCAGCAGCCGGGTCAGGGGAAGGGCTGAAGCTTTCTTT.

This chain joins TRBV5-1 and TRBJ1-1, with D uncertain. CDR1 SGHRS and CDR2 YFSETQ come from the germline V gene. This CDR3 spans 14 amino acids. V lost 2 bases and J lost 1, with 9 bases in between. CDR3 sequence: CASSFDSKNTEAFF. The CDR3 DNA follows: TGCGCCAGCAGCTTCGACTCCAAGAACACTGAAGCTTTCTTT.

The V call is TRBV30, the J call TRBJ2-1, with 7 bases that match TRBD2. Unmatched junction bases numbered 12, after V lost 0 bases and J lost 4 bases. This CDR3 region has 17 residues. CDR1 is GTSNPN, CDR2 SVGIG, per germline (reference sequence). Here the CDR3 DNA reads TGTGCCTGGAGTGTAGGGACCGGGGGGACTATATACAATGAGCAGTTCTTC. It translates to CAWSVGTGGTIYNEQFF.

In this sample, this clone turned up once. The chain uses TRBV18 and TRBJ2-1; 7 bases line up with TRBD1. After removal of 5 bases from V and 3 bases from J, the junction contained 10 bases not matched to a gene. CDR3 length: 16 residues. Germline V gene lookup returns CDR1 KGHSH and CDR2 LQKENI. The CDR3: CASSSLTGELYNEQFF. DNA of the CDR3: TGTGCCAGCTCATCTTTAACAGGGGAACTCTACAATGAGCAGTTCTTC.